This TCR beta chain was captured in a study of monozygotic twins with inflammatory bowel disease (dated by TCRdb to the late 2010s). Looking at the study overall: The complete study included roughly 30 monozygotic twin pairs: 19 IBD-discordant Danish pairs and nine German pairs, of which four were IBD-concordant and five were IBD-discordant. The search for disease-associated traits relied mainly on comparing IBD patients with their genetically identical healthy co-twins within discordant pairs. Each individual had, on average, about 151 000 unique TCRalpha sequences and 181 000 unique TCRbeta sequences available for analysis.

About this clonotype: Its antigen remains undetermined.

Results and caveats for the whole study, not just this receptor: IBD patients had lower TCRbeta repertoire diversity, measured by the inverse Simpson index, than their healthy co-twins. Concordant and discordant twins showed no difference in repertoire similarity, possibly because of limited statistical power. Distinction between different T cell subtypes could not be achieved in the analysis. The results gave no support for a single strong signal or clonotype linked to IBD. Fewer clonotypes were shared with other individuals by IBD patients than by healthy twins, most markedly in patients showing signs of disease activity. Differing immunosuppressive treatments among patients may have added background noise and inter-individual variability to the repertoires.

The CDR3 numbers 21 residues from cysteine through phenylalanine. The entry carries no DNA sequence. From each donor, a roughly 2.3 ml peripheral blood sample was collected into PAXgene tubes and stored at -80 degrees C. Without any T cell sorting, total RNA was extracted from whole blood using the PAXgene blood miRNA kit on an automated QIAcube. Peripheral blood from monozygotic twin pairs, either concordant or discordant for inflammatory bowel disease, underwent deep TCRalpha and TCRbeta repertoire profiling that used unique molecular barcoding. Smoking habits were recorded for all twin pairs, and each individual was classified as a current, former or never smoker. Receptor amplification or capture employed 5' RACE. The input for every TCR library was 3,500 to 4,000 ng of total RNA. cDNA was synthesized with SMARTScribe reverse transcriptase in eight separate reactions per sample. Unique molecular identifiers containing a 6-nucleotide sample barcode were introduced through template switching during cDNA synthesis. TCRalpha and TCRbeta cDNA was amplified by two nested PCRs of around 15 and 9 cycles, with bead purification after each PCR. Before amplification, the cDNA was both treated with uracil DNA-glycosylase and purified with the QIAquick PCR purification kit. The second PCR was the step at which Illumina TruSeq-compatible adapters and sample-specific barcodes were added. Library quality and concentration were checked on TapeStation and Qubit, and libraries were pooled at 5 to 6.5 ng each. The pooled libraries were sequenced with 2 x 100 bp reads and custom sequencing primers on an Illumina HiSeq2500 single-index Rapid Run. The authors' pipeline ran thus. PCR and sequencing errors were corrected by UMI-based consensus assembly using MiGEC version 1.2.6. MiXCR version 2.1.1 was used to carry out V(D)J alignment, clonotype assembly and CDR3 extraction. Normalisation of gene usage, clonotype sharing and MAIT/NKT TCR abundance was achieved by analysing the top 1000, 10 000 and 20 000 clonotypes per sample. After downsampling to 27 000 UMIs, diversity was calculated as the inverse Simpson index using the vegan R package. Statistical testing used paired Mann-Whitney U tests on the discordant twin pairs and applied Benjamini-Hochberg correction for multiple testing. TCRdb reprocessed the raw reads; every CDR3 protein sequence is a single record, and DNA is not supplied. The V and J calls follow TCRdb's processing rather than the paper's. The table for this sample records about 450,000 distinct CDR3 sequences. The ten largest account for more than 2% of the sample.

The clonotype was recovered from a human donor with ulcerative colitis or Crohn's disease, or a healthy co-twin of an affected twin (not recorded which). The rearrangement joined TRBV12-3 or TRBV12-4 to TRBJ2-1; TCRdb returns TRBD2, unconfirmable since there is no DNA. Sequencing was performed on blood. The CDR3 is CASSFVAAGGPFTTLDNEQFF.